Included here is one T cell receptor beta chain sequence, with context. Its recognized antigen is unknown. No much larger clone exists at a distance of one base, and base qualities are not known. Trimming at the junction amounts to 5 bases on V and 2 bases on J, and the germline ends lie 15 bases apart. For CDR1 and CDR2, the germline V gene lists MGHRA and YSYEKL. From its cysteine to its phenylalanine, the CDR3 spans 15 amino acids. Of the read, only the CDR3 DNA is kept; its 45 bases are in frame from base 1. The trial excluded patients who had a history of autoimmune disease or were on systemic immunosuppression. Peripheral blood for TCR sequencing was collected from all dose cohorts at baseline, on cycle 4 day 1, and on cycle 7 day 1. Samples were obtained from an open-label, multicenter, first-in-human phase I dose-escalation trial of ivuxolimab. Adults with locally advanced or metastatic melanoma, renal cell carcinoma, hepatocellular carcinoma or head and neck squamous cell carcinoma were enrolled in the trial. Before TCR sequencing, CD4+ and CD8+ T cells were separately sorted from peripheral blood.

The sample comes from a study of OX40 agonist ivuxolimab in advanced cancers. Study-wide context: The costimulatory receptor OX40 (CD134) was targeted by ivuxolimab, a fully human IgG2 agonistic monoclonal antibody. Intravenous ivuxolimab was administered to patients every 2 weeks at six dose levels: 0.01, 0.1, 0.3, 1.5, 3 and 10 mg/kg. Among the roughly 52 dose-escalation patients, about 19 had hepatocellular carcinoma, approximately 15 melanoma, 9 renal cell carcinoma and 9 head and neck cancer. In the dose-escalation cohort, around four fifths of patients were male, and the mean age was roughly 56 years with a range of about 20 to 80. Patients were allowed to have had prior anti-PD-1, anti-PD-L1 or anti-CTLA-4 therapy, and roughly two fifths of the dose-escalation patients had been treated with checkpoint inhibitors. Partial responses occurred in three dose-escalation patients, of whom one had hepatocellular carcinoma and two had cutaneous melanoma. Peripheral TCRbeta sequencing aimed to test whether ivuxolimab altered TCR sequence diversity and caused clonal T-cell expansion. The monotherapy dose-escalation portion (N ≈ 50 patients) of the phase I ivuxolimab trial is reported in the paper. Findings and caveats that apply to the study as a whole: Which antigens the clonally expanded peripheral T cells were specific for was not determined. In partial responders in the 0.1-3.0 mg/kg groups, normalized peripheral clonal expansion was found to be among the lowest, especially among CD8+ T cells. At doses of 0.1 to 3.0 mg/kg, clonal expansion of both CD4+ and CD8+ T cells in blood was seen between baseline and week 6. After ivuxolimab, expanded clones were on average more numerous among CD8+ T cells than among CD4+ T cells. Low levels of normalized T-cell clonal expansion were also shown by some nonresponding patients.

Genomic DNA was isolated from the sorted cells so that the TCRbeta CDR3 region could be sequenced. The immunoSEQ Assay was used for sequencing of TCRbeta CDR3 regions. In its TCRdb copy, this immuneACCESS table keeps in-frame sequences only and misses some clones. Where compared with another copy, unresolved V genes explain less than half of these, and the others have no known cause. This sample is represented by about 84,000 clones; approximately 88% of them were singletons. The top ten hold approximately 2.6% of the sample. The TCR sequence derives from an adult with an advanced solid tumor such as melanoma, head and neck, liver or kidney cancer. The chain is made from TRBV4-1 and TRBJ1-2, with the D segment identity uncertain. Source: CD4+ or CD8+ T cells sorted from blood, taken in a trial of the OX40 agonist ivuxolimab. For the CDR3, the sequence is CASSKAVGRNYGYTF. The sequence in DNA is TGCGCCAGCAGCAAAGCGGTAGGTCGAAACTATGGCTACACCTTC.